The 30 T cell receptor beta chains given below trace back to one sample, sequenced in a study of CXCR3-negative and CXCR3-positive naive CD8 T cells. Overall study results and limits: Higher TRB CDR3 hydrophobicity marked CXCR3-positive naive cells relative to CXCR3-negative naive cells.

No antigens are known for them. UMI-tagged TRB cDNA libraries were built via 5' RACE. No DNA is given; TCRdb re-called the 5' RACE reads and lists each CDR3 protein once. The sample totals roughly 110,000 distinct CDR3 sequences. Sequenced sample: naive CXCR3+ CD8+ T cells from blood. Subset of the sample: CD45RO-CCR7+CD27+CD95- naive CD8+ T cells expressing CXCR3 (TNR3+). These receptors came from a human donor in good health. Some clones in this sample may be carry-over from other donors' samples.

The chain has TRBV7-2 and TRBJ2-7; the TRBD1 assignment by TCRdb is unverifiable without DNA. The CDR3 sequence is 14 residues long. CDR1 is SGHTA and CDR2 is FQGNSA in the germline V gene. This CDR3 reads CASSLTGSPYEQYF.

The chain links TRBV9 to TRBJ2-3; TCRdb designates TRBD2, a call that cannot be tested without DNA. The CDR3 totals 16 residues. Germline V CDR1 and CDR2: SGDLS, YYNGEE. CDR3 sequence reads: CASSVYGGGATDTQYF.

The chain combines TRBV7-3 with TRBJ2-3. This CDR3 has 14 amino acids. Germline loops: CDR1 SGHTA, CDR2 FQGTGA. The CDR3 here is CASSLLGSTDTQYF.

The chain is built from TRBV25-1 and TRBJ2-5; checking the TCRdb D call of TRBD1 is not possible without DNA. Germline V CDR1 and CDR2: MGHDK, SYGVNS. This CDR3 is built from 15 residues. CDR3 sequence: CASSEWRDREETQYF.

The chain is built from TRBV29-1 and TRBJ2-1; the D call from TCRdb, TRBD2, cannot be confirmed without DNA. CDR1 SQVTM and CDR2 ANQGSEA come from the germline V gene. The CDR3 length is 14 residues. CDR3 loop: CSVTGTSSRNEQFF.

CDR3 amino acids: CASSFQQGGEQYF. V and J are TRBV28 and TRBJ2-7; TCRdb returns TRBD1, unconfirmable since there is no DNA. Germline assignment: CDR1 MDHEN and CDR2 SYDVKM. This CDR3 has 13 amino acids. Variable domain in full (rest from reference TRBV28 and TRBJ2-7): DVKVTQSSRYLVKRTGEKVFLECVQDMDHENMFWYRQDPGLGLRLIYFSYDVKMKEKGDIPEGYSVSREKKERFSLILESASTNQTSMYLCASSFQQGGEQYFGPGTRLTVT.

The chain has TRBV4-1 and TRBJ2-7; TCRdb gives TRBD1 as the D gene, but with no DNA this cannot be confirmed. CDR1 and CDR2 from the germline V gene are MGHRA and YSYEKL. CDR3 length: 15 amino acids. The CDR3 loop is CASSQDPTGGYEQYF.

The V and J genes are TRBV7-9 and TRBJ1-2; TCRdb outputs TRBD1, but without DNA this stays unchecked. The CDR3 sequence is 17 residues long. CDR1 and CDR2 (germline): SEHNR, FQNEAQ (reference sequence). The CDR3 is CASSLARNRGPNYGYTF.

The chain combines TRBV13 with TRBJ1-5; TCRdb picks TRBD1, but there is no DNA to check that call. The CDR3 has 17 amino acids. Germline V gene lookup returns CDR1 PRHDT and CDR2 FYEKMQ (reference sequence). The CDR3 sequence is CASSLGRGINSNQPQHF.

The chain combines TRBV4-1 with TRBJ2-3; lacking DNA, the TRBD1 call made by TCRdb goes unchecked. The CDR3 totals 15 residues. Germline values: CDR1 MGHRA, CDR2 YSYEKL. This CDR3 is CASSPTTGETDTQYF.

The chain employs TRBV5-4 and TRBJ2-5; lacking DNA, the TRBD1 call made by TCRdb goes unchecked. The germline V gene has CDR1 SGHNT and CDR2 YYREEE (reference sequence). This CDR3 region has 15 residues. Here the CDR3 reads CASSTWTGPDETQYF.

The chain employs TRBV12-3 or TRBV12-4 and TRBJ2-7; absent DNA, TCRdb's TRBD1 call cannot be checked. This CDR3 contains 11 residues. CDR3 loop: CASSPGVEQYF.

This chain's CDR3 is CASSQARDSYEQYF. The V gene is TRBV4-1, the J gene TRBJ2-7. Per the germline V gene, CDR1 is MGHRA and CDR2 is YSYEKL. The CDR3 extends over 14 amino acids.

The genes are TRBV5-1 and TRBJ1-1; the D gene TCRdb calls, TRBD1, cannot be checked with no DNA. Looked up from germline, CDR1 is SGHRS and CDR2 is YFSETQ. The CDR3 extends over 15 amino acids. The CDR3 loop reads CASSEAMGQVTEAFF.

This chain links TRBV6-6 with TRBJ2-7. The V gene's germline CDR1 is MNHNY and CDR2 SVGAGI (reference sequence). CDR3 length equals 13 residues. The CDR3 loop reads CASSYSLTYEQYF.

The V and J genes are TRBV29-1 and TRBJ1-2. Germline V gene data show CDR1 as SQVTM and CDR2 as ANQGSEA. This CDR3 has 12 residues. The CDR3 is CSVKAMDPGYTF.

The chain couples TRBV29-1 to TRBJ2-1; TCRdb picks TRBD1, but there is no DNA to check that call. Looked up from germline, CDR1 is SQVTM and CDR2 is ANQGSEA. This CDR3 has 14 amino acids. CDR3 sequence reads: CSVYDRSSYNEQFF.

The rearrangement uses TRBV4-3 and TRBJ2-5. This CDR3 region has 15 residues. Germline CDR1 and CDR2: LGHNA and YSLEER. The CDR3 reads CASSQDLGRQETQYF.

This chain's CDR3 is CASSSLSGRAYNEQFF. This chain connects TRBV5-4 to TRBJ2-1; TCRdb outputs TRBD2, but without DNA this stays unchecked. The CDR3 loop spans 16 amino acids. From germline, CDR1 is SGHNT and CDR2 YYREEE (reference sequence).

The rearrangement joins TRBV28 to TRBJ2-5. The V gene's germline CDR1 is MDHEN and CDR2 SYDVKM. This CDR3 has 14 residues. The CDR3 here is CASSLEVSQETQYF.

The genes are TRBV25-1 and TRBJ2-3. Per germline, CDR1 MGHDK and CDR2 SYGVNS. This CDR3 comprises 15 residues. The CDR3 spells CASSERSQWADTQYF.

The chain couples TRBV7-9 to TRBJ1-5; TCRdb outputs TRBD1, but without DNA this stays unchecked. The germline V gene encodes CDR1 SEHNR and CDR2 FQNEAQ (reference sequence). CDR3 length equals 16 residues. The CDR3 loop is CASSLAVGQGNQPQHF.

The rearrangement uses TRBV2 and TRBJ2-7; TCRdb lists TRBD2, though no DNA is available to test this call. Germline CDR1 and CDR2: SNHLY and FYNNEI. The CDR3 contains 15 residues. This CDR3 reads CASSDGVPGTYEQYF.

The rearrangement uses TRBV12-3 or TRBV12-4 and TRBJ2-7. CDR3 length equals 15 residues. The CDR3 loop reads CASSQKGNWAYEQYF.

The V gene is TRBV4-1, the J gene TRBJ2-1; the TCRdb D gene call, TRBD1, has no DNA to confirm it. The CDR3 spans 13 residues. Germline V gene sequence: CDR1 MGHRA, CDR2 YSYEKL. Here the CDR3 reads CASSQGRGYEQFF.

This rearrangement joins TRBV5-1 to TRBJ2-7; absent DNA, TCRdb's TRBD1 call cannot be checked. Germline lookup yields CDR1 SGHRS and CDR2 YFSETQ. The CDR3 is 14 residues long. This CDR3 reads CASSFAGASYEQYF.

This chain joins TRBV7-9 and TRBJ2-2; TCRdb's assignment of TRBD1 cannot be checked, as there is no DNA. Germline CDR1 reads SEHNR; CDR2 reads FQNEAQ (reference sequence). CDR3 length: 15 residues. CDR3 in amino acids: CASSPGQMNTGELFF.

This rearrangement joins TRBV7-9 to TRBJ2-5. The CDR3 totals 13 residues. Looked up from germline, CDR1 is SEHNR and CDR2 is FQNEAQ (reference sequence). The CDR3 protein is CASSLSLQETQYF.

The chain employs TRBV19 and TRBJ1-1. This CDR3 comprises 15 residues. Germline lookup yields CDR1 LNHDA and CDR2 SQIVND (reference sequence). The CDR3 reads CASSTQTNMNTEAFF. Together with reference TRBV19 and TRBJ1-1, the CDR3 gives the full variable domain: DGGITQSPKYLFRKEGQNVTLSCEQNLNHDAMYWYRQDPGQGLRLIYYSQIVNDFQKGDIAEGYSVSREKKESFPLTVTSAQKNPTAFYLCASSTQTNMNTEAFFGQGTRLTVV.

The J gene is TRBJ1-2, the V gene TRBV6-6. The CDR3 spans 13 residues. Germline values: CDR1 MNHNY, CDR2 SVGAGI (reference sequence). The CDR3 here is CASSPTPDYGYTF.